Here is one T cell receptor beta chain with its context. No antigen is known for it. The sample comes from a study of PD-L1 blockade in urothelial cancer. In the study overall: Patients' atezolizumab regimen, 1,200 mg intravenously every 3 weeks, began in the mid-2010s. Blood was tested 3 weeks (second dose) and 6 weeks into treatment.

Pretreatment and on-treatment blood mononuclear cell samples were taken, totaling between 1 and 8 time points per patient. This table comes from immunoSEQ multiplex PCR, and its TCRdb copy is limited to in-frame clones, with some not included. The sample carries around 100,000 clones, approximately 86% recorded once. The germline V gene has CDR1 SGHAT and CDR2 FQNNGV. The V end was cut by 5 bases, the J end by 2 bases, with 13 bases between. The CDR3 spans 14 residues. Findings and limits, study-wide: Durable-benefit patients had greater expansion of tumor-associated blood clones at 3 weeks.

This material consisted of PBMCs, taken around atezolizumab (anti-PD-L1) treatment. This receptor was identified in a man aged 50-59 years with urothelial cancer. This sequence joins TRBV11-2 and TRBJ2-7; D may be TRBD2 (5 bases). CDR3 loop: CASSPDGGTYEQYF. In DNA, the CDR3 is TGTGCCAGCAGCCCCGACGGAGGTACCTACGAGCAGTACTTC. Full variable domain (rest looked up from reference TRBV11-2 and TRBJ2-7): EAGVAQSPRYKIIEKRQSVAFWCNPISGHATLYWYQQILGQGPKLLIQFQNNGVVDDSQLPKDRFSAERLKGVDSTLKIQPAKLEDSAVYLCASSPDGGTYEQYFGPGTRLTVT.